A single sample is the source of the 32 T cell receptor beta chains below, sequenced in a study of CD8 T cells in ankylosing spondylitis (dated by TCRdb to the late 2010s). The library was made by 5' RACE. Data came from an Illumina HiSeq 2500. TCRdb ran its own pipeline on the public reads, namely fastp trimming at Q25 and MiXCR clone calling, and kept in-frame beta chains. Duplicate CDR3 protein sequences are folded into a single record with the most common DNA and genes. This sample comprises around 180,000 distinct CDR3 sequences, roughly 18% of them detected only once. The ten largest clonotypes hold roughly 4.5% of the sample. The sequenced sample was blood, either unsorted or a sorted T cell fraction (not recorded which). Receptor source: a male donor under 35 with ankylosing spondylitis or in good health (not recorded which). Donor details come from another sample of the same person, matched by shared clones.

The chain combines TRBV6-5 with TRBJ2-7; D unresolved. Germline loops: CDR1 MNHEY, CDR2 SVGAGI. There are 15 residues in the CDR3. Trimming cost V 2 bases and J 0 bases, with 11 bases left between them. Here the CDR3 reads CASSYRPDRSYEQYF. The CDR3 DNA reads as TGTGCCAGCAGTTACCGACCGGACCGCTCCTACGAGCAGTACTTC.

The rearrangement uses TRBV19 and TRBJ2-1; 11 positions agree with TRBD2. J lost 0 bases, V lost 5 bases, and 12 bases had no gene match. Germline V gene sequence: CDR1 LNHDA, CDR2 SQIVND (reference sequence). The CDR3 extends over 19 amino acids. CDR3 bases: TGTGCCAGTAGTCCCCAAAGACTAGCGGGACCTAGCTCCTACAATGAGCAGTTCTTC. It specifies CASSPQRLAGPSSYNEQFF.

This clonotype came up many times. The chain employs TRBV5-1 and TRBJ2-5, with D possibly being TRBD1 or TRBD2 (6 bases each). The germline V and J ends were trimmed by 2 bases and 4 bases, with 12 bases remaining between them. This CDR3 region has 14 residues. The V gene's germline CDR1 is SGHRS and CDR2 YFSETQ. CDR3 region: CASSFAQGGETQYF. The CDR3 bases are TGCGCCAGCAGCTTCGCACAGGGAGGAGAGACCCAGTACTTC.

DNA for the CDR3: TGCAGTGCTAGAAGTGACGGCTACGAGCAGTACTTC. Its translation: CSARSDGYEQYF. The chain employs TRBV20-1 and TRBJ2-7; D is unresolved. The CDR3 is 12 residues long. V lost 2 bases, J lost 3 bases, and 8 bases lay in between. The germline V gene encodes CDR1 DFQATT and CDR2 SNEGSKA (reference sequence).

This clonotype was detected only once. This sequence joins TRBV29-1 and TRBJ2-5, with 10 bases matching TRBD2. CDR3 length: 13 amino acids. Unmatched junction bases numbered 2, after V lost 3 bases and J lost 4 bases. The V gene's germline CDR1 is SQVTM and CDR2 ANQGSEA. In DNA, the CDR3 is TGCAGCGTTGAGAGCGGGAGGGTAGAGACCCAGTACTTC. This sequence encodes CSVESGRVETQYF.

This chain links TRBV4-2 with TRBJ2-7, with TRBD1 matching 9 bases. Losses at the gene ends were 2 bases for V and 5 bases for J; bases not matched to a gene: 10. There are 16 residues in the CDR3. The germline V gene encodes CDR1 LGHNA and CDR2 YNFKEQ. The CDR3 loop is CASSQNPGQGKNEQYF. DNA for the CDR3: TGTGCCAGCAGCCAAAACCCGGGACAGGGTAAGAACGAGCAGTACTTC.

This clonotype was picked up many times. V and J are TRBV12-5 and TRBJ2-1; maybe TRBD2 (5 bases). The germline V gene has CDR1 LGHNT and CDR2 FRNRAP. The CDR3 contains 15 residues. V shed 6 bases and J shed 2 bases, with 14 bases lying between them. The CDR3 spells CASGFSASPYNEQFF. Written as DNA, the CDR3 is TGTGCTAGTGGGTTTAGCGCGAGTCCCTACAATGAGCAGTTCTTC.

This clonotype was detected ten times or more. The CDR3 coding sequence is TGTGCCAGCAGCCAAGATGTGCAAGGTCTATACAATGAGCAGTTCTTC. This gives the protein CASSQDVQGLYNEQFF. V and J are TRBV3-1 and TRBJ2-1; D remains ambiguous. This CDR3 contains 16 residues. The germline V gene encodes CDR1 LGHDT and CDR2 YNNKEL (reference sequence). The V end lost 0 bases, the J end lost 4 bases, and 13 bases lay between the germline ends.

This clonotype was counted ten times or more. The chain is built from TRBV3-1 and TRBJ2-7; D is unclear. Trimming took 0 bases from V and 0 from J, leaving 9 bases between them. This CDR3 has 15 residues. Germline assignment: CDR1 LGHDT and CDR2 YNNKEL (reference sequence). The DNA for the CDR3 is TGTGCCAGCAGCCAAGATGACTGGAGCTCCTACGAGCAGTACTTC. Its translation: CASSQDDWSSYEQYF.

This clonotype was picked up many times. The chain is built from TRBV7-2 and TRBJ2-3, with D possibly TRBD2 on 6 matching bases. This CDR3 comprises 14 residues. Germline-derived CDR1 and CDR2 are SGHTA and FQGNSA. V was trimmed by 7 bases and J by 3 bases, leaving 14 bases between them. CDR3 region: CASTLGLATDTQYF. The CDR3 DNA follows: TGTGCCAGCACCCTCGGGCTAGCGACAGATACGCAGTATTTT.

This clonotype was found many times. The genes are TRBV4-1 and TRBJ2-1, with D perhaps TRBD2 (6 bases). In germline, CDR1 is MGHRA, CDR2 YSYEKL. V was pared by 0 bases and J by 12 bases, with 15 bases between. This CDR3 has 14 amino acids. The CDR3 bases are TGCGCCAGCAGCCAAGATGTCAGCGCCGGGGGGCAGTTCTTC. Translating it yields CASSQDVSAGGQFF.

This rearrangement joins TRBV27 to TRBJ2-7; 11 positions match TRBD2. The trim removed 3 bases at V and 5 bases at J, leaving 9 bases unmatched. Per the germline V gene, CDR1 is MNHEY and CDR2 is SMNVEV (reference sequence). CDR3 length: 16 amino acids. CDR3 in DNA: TGTGCCAGCAGTTTCTCAAGTACTAGCGGGAGAAACGAGCAGTACTTC. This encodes CASSFSSTSGRNEQYF.

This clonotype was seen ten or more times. The CDR3 spells CSVEGGLADTQYF. CDR3 in DNA: TGCAGCGTTGAGGGGGGGCTCGCAGATACGCAGTATTTT. V usage is TRBV29-1 and J usage is TRBJ2-3; tentatively, D is TRBD2 (7 bases). The CDR3 consists of 13 residues. Germline CDR1 is SQVTM and CDR2 is ANQGSEA. With 3 bases removed from V and 4 bases from J, the gap between germline ends came to 11 bases.

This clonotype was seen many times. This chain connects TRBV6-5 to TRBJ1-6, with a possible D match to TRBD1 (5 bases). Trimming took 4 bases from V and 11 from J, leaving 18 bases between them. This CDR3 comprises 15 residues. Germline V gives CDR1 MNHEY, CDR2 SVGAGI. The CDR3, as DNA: TGTGCCAGCAGTTGGGGACGTTTTGAGAGCCCACCCCTCCACTTT. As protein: CASSWGRFESPPLHF.

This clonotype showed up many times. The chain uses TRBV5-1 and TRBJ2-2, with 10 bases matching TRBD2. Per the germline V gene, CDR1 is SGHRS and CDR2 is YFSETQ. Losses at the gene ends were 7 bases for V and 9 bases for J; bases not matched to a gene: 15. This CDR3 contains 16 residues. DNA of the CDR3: TGCGCCAGCGGACGAGGACTAGCGGAGCCTCACCGGGAGCTGTTTTTT. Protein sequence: CASGRGLAEPHRELFF.

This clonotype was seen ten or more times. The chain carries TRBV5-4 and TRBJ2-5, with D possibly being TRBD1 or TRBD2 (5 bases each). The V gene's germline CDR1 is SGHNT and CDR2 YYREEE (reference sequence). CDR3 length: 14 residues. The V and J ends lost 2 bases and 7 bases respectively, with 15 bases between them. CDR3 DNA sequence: TGTGCCAGCAGCTTAGGGGAGATGAGGGTGACCCAGTACTTC. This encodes CASSLGEMRVTQYF.

The CDR3 region is CASSLLGQGNEKLFF. In nucleotides, the CDR3 is TGTGCCAGCAGCTTATTAGGCCAGGGAAATGAAAAACTGTTTTTT. This chain connects TRBV7-9 to TRBJ1-4; D possibly corresponds to TRBD1 (5 bases). The CDR3 loop spans 15 amino acids. Per the germline V gene, CDR1 is SEHNR and CDR2 is FQNEAQ (reference sequence). Trimming removed 2 bases at V and 5 bases at J, with 12 bases between.

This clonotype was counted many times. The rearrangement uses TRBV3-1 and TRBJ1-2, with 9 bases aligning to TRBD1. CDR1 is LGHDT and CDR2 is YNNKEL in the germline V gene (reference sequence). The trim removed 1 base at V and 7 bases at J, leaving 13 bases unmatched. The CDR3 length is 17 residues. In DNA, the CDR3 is TGTGCCAGCAGCCAAGGGTGGGACAGGGTCGGGGATCGTGGCTACACCTTC. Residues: CASSQGWDRVGDRGYTF.

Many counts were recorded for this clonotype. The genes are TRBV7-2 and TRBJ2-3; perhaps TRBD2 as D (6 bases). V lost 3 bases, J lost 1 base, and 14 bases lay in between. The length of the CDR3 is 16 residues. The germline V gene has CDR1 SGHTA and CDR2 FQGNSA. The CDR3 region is CASSFPPGVGTDTQYF. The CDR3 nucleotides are TGTGCCAGCAGCTTCCCTCCGGGAGTGGGCACAGATACGCAGTATTTT.

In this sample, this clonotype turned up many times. The CDR3 DNA is TGCGCCAGCAGCCAAGAGACCGGGACTAGCAATCCCGATGAGCAGTTCTTC. Translation: CASSQETGTSNPDEQFF. This rearrangement joins TRBV4-1 to TRBJ2-1, with 9 bases that match TRBD2. V lost 0 bases to trimming and J lost 8 bases; unmatched junction nucleotides: 11. This CDR3 is built from 17 residues. CDR1 is MGHRA, CDR2 YSYEKL, per germline.

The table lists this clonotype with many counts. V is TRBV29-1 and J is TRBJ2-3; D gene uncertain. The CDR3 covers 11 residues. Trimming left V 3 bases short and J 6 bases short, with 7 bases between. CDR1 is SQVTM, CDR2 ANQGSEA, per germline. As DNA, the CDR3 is TGCAGCGTTGAGGAAGGTGATACGCAGTATTTT. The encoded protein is CSVEEGDTQYF.

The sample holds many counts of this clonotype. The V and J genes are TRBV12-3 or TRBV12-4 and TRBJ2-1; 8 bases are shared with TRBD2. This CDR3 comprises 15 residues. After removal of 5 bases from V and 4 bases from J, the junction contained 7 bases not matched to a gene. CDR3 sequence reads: CASSPSGSIYNEQFF. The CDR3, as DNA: TGTGCCAGCAGTCCGAGCGGGAGCATTTACAATGAGCAGTTCTTC.

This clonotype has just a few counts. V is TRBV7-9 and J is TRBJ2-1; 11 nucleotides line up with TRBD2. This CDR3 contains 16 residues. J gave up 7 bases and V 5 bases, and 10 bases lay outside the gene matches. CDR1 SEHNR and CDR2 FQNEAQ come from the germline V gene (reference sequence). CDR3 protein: CASSKPGLAEENEQFF. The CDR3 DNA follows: TGTGCCAGCAGCAAACCGGGACTAGCGGAGGAAAATGAGCAGTTCTTC.

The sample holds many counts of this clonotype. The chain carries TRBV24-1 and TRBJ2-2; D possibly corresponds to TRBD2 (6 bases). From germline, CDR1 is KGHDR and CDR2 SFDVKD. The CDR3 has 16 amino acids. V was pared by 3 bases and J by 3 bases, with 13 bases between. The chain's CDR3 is CATSDPRGGDTGELFF. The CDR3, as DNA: TGTGCCACCAGTGATCCCCGGGGAGGAGACACCGGGGAGCTGTTTTTT.

This CDR3 reads CASSGLAGAGEQYF. CDR3 DNA sequence: TGTGCCAGCAGTGGACTAGCGGGAGCGGGGGAGCAGTACTTC. The chain employs TRBV2 and TRBJ2-7, with 12 positions matching TRBD2. V gave up 4 bases and J gave up 7 bases; unmatched junction bases: 5. CDR3 length equals 14 residues. Germline V gives CDR1 SNHLY, CDR2 FYNNEI.

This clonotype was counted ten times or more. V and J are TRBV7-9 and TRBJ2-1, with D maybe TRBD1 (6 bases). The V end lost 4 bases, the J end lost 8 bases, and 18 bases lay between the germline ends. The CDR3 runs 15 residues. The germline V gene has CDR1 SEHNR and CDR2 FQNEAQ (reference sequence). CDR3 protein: CASSSRPTGSDEQFF. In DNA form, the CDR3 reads TGTGCCAGCAGCTCTAGACCTACAGGGTCCGATGAGCAGTTCTTC. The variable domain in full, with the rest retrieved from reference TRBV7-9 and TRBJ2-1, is DTGVSQNPRHKITKRGQNVTFRCDPISEHNRLYWYRQTLGQGPEFLTYFQNEAQLEKSRLLSDRFSAERPKGSFSTLEIQRTEQGDSAMYLCASSSRPTGSDEQFFGPGTRLTVL.

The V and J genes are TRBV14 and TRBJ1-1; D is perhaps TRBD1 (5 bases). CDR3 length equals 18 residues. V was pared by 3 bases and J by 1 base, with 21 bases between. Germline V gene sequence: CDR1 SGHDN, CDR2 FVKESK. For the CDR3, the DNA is TGTGCCAGCAGCCACCGGGGCGGACTCCTTTGGTCGAACACTGAAGCTTTCTTT. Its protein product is CASSHRGGLLWSNTEAFF. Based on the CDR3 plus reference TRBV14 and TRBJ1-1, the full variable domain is EAGVTQFPSHSVIEKGQTVTLRCDPISGHDNLYWYRRVMGKEIKFLLHFVKESKQDESGMPNNRFLAERTGGTYSTLKVQPAELEDSGVYFCASSHRGGLLWSNTEAFFGQGTRLTVV.

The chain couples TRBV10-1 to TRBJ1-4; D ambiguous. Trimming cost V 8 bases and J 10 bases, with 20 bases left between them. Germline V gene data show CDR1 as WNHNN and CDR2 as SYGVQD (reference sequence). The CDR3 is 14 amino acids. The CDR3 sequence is CASSYTPEGGKLFF. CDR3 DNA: TGCGCCAGCTCCTATACACCGGAGGGTGGAAAACTGTTTTTT.

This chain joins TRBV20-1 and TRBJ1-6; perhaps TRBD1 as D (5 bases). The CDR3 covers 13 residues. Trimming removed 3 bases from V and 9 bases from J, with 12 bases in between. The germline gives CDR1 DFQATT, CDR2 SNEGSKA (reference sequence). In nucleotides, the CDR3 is TGCAGTGCTAGCCCAGGGAGCCGTTCACCCCTCCACTTT. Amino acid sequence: CSASPGSRSPLHF.

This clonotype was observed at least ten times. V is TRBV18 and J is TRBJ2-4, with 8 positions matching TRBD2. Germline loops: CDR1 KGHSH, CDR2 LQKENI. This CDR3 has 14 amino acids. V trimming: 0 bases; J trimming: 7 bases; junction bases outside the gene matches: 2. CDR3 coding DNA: TGTGCCAGCTCACCACCAGGGACTAGTAACATTCAGTACTTC. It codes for CASSPPGTSNIQYF.

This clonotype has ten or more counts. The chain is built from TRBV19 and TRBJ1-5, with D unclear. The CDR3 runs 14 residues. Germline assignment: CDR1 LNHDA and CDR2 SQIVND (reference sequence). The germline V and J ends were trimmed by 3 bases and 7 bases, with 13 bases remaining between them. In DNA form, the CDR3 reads TGTGCCAGTAGTATCGTGGGAAATTCGCAGCCCCAGCATTTT. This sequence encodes CASSIVGNSQPQHF.

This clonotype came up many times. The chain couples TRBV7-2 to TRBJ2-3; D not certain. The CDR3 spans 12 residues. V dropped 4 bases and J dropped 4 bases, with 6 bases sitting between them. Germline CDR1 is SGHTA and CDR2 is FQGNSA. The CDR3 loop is CASSSPSDTQYF. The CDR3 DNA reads TGTGCCAGCAGCTCACCTTCAGATACGCAGTATTTT.